This entry features one T cell receptor beta chain sequence. Its antigen is unidentified. The data were taken from a study of cytomegalovirus exposure and HLA in healthy donors. General observations from the study: A link between a missense DCLRE1C variant and TCR beta V- and J-gene trimming emerged from a later analysis. Several top significant clusters appeared, in a later analysis, to be linked to common viral pathogens.

In germline, CDR1 is SGHDT, CDR2 YYEEEE. Trimming cost V 4 bases and J 2 bases, with 6 bases left between them. The CDR3 is 12 amino acids. The PCR used 60 Vbeta and 13 Jbeta primers. Here immunoSEQ multiplex PCR was the method, and the copy in TCRdb shows in-frame clones only, minus some. The sample has over 150,000 clones, approximately 84% seen once; the top ten hold roughly 5%. The material sequenced was PBMCs. The gene calls are TRBV5-6 and TRBJ2-5, with a possible D match to TRBD1 (6 bases). This TCR was sampled from a girl between 5 and 17 years old in good health and CMV-seropositive. DNA of the CDR3: TGTGCCAGCAGCCAGGGGCAAGAGACCCAGTACTTC. The encoded protein is CASSQGQETQYF.